This T cell receptor (beta chain) was found in a study of naive and memory T cell subsets. Notes on the study in general: Potentially, T cell activation and differentiation skew this RNA-based measurement.

An oligonucleotide containing a UMI was ligated to the 3' end of TCR cDNA. Input was roughly 1 to 1000 ng of DNase-treated total RNA without cell sorting. Amplification of ligated cDNA took four PCR rounds with SP2 and nested alpha and beta constant primers. Reverse transcription of blood and skin TCR RNA was primed at alpha and beta constant regions. MiXCR, applied by TCRdb to the 5' RACE reads, yields one record per CDR3 protein. The sample has 55,000 to 65,000 distinct CDR3 sequences; around 8% are singletons. The CDR3 has 10 amino acids. The germline CDR1 and CDR2 sequences are MNHEY and SVGAGI. As concerns this clonotype: Its antigen is still unknown.

The TCR sequence derives from a female donor in good health. This sequence joins TRBV6-5 and TRBJ1-1; D possibly corresponds to TRBD1 (6 bases). The CDR3 DNA reads as TGTGCGGCTCAGGGGACTGAAGCTTTCTTT. Residues: CAAQGTEAFF.